Shown below are 21 T cell receptor beta chains from a single sample sequenced in a study of blood T cell repertoires in COVID-19. The assay was immunoSEQ multiplex PCR, and TCRdb's table has in-frame clones only and misses some. This table holds about 210,000 clones, 88% found once. Sequencing used peripheral blood. The receptors come from a man in his 70s with acute or convalescent COVID-19.

The rearrangement joins TRBV18 to TRBJ2-7, with D possibly being TRBD1 (6 bases). Germline V lookup: CDR1 KGHSH, CDR2 LQKENI. The V and J ends lost 5 bases and 2 bases respectively, with 19 bases between them. The CDR3 sequence is 16 residues long. The DNA for the CDR3 is TGTGCCAGCTCAGGAAACAGGGTATACAACCCCTACGAGCAGTACTTC. Encoded protein: CASSGNRVYNPYEQYF.

This clone was observed once. The rearrangement uses TRBV19 and TRBJ2-6, with 7 bases matching TRBD1. Germline CDR1 is LNHDA and CDR2 is SQIVND (reference sequence). The CDR3 totals 16 residues. V was clipped by 7 bases and J by 2 bases; unmatched bases: 8. DNA of the CDR3: TGTGCCAGTACCTCATTGGACAGGCCTGGGGCCAACGTCCTGACTTTC. Translation gives CASTSLDRPGANVLTF.

The chain has TRBV4-2 and TRBJ2-7; maybe TRBD1 (5 bases). CDR1 and CDR2 from the germline V gene are LGHNA and YNFKEQ. The length of the CDR3 is 12 residues. V lost 0 bases to trimming and J lost 9 bases, with 9 bases between them. DNA of the CDR3: TGTGCCAGCAGCCAAGATACAGGCCCGCAGTACTTC. Its translation: CASSQDTGPQYF.

This clone was recorded only once. This chain uses TRBV10-3 with TRBJ2-7; 13 bases fit TRBD2. Germline V CDR1 and CDR2: ENHRY, SYGVKD. The CDR3 is made up of 15 amino acids. Unmatched junction bases numbered 10, after V lost 10 bases and J lost 4 bases. Here the CDR3 reads CATLGGLAGVYEQYF. DNA of the CDR3: TGTGCCACCCTAGGTGGACTAGCGGGAGTATACGAGCAGTACTTC.

About this clone: Within the sample, other DNA sequences also encode this same CDR3. The V and J genes are TRBV6-5 and TRBJ2-7, with 10 bases that match TRBD1. The CDR3 contains 14 residues. V lost 2 bases and J lost 2; bases outside the gene matches: 0. Germline values: CDR1 MNHEY, CDR2 SVGAGI. CDR3: CASSYGTGAYEQYF. The CDR3 nucleotides are TGTGCCAGCAGTTACGGGACAGGGGCCTACGAGCAGTACTTC.

The chain links TRBV12-5 to TRBJ2-5, with no clear D. CDR3 length: 13 amino acids. Trimming stripped 2 bases from V and 2 bases from J, with 6 bases between. Per the germline V gene, CDR1 is LGHNT and CDR2 is FRNRAP. CDR3 sequence reads: CASGLSVQETQYF. CDR3 DNA sequence: TGTGCTAGTGGTTTGAGCGTTCAAGAGACCCAGTACTTC.

The chain employs TRBV5-1 and TRBJ1-4; 9 positions agree with TRBD1. In germline, CDR1 is SGHRS, CDR2 YFSETQ. This CDR3 contains 12 residues. V shed 4 bases and J 11 bases; nucleotides not matched to a gene: 3. The CDR3: CASSAGQGKLFF. CDR3 nucleotides: TGCGCCAGCAGCGCCGGACAGGGGAAACTGTTTTTT.

The rearrangement uses TRBV29-1 and TRBJ2-1; the D gene is possibly TRBD1 (5 bases). The CDR3 runs 12 residues. Germline V gene lookup returns CDR1 SQVTM and CDR2 ANQGSEA. The V and J ends lost 4 bases and 8 bases respectively, with 12 bases between them. CDR3 coding DNA: TGCAGCGTTGGGACCTGGGGCGATGAGCAGTTCTTC. It yields the protein CSVGTWGDEQFF.

This clone was detected only once. This rearrangement joins TRBV19 to TRBJ1-1; possible D gene TRBD1, 5 bases. Germline lookup yields CDR1 LNHDA and CDR2 SQIVND (reference sequence). Trimming removed 5 bases at V and 2 bases at J, with 12 bases between. This CDR3 has 14 residues. The CDR3, as DNA: TGTGCCAGTAGTCGACAGAGCCAAAACACTGAAGCTTTCTTT. The encoded protein is CASSRQSQNTEAFF.

The rearrangement joins TRBV29-1 to TRBJ2-7, with TRBD2 identical over 8 bases. V trimming: 4 bases; J trimming: 7 bases; junction bases outside the gene matches: 6. CDR1 and CDR2 (germline): SQVTM, ANQGSEA. CDR3 length equals 12 residues. The CDR3 bases are TGCAGCGTTGTGGGTAGCGGGATTGAGCAGTACTTC. This encodes CSVVGSGIEQYF.

This clone was recorded only once. The chain carries TRBV6-5 and TRBJ2-7; 12 bases map to TRBD1. The CDR3 loop spans 16 amino acids. Trimming took 0 bases from V and 4 from J; bases not matched to a gene: 4. From germline, CDR1 is MNHEY and CDR2 SVGAGI. Here the CDR3 reads CASSYSRDRGRYEQYF. In DNA, the CDR3 is TGTGCCAGCAGTTACTCAAGGGACAGGGGGCGATACGAGCAGTACTTC.

The CDR3 region has the DNA TGTGCCAGCAGCTTAAGTGGGGGCTCGGATTACGAGCAGTACTTC. Encoded protein: CASSLSGGSDYEQYF. The genes are TRBV7-3 and TRBJ2-7, with D maybe TRBD1 (6 bases). Germline V gives CDR1 SGHTA, CDR2 FQGTGA. The CDR3 spans 15 residues. V lost 1 base and J 4 bases, leaving 14 bases between the germline ends.

The rearrangement joins TRBV29-1 to TRBJ1-1; weak D call: TRBD1 (5 bases). Germline values: CDR1 SQVTM, CDR2 ANQGSEA. The CDR3 covers 13 residues. V gave up 4 bases and J gave up 4 bases, with 13 bases separating them. CDR3 sequence (DNA): TGCAGCGTTGTGGGCAGGGCAGGCACTGAAGCTTTCTTT. It is translated as CSVVGRAGTEAFF. Using reference TRBV29-1 and TRBJ1-1 for the parts outside the CDR3, the full variable domain is SAVISQKPSRDICQRGTSLTIQCQVDSQVTMMFWYRQQPGQSLTLIATANQGSEATYESGFVIDKFPISRPNLTFSTLTVSNMSPEDSSIYLCSVVGRAGTEAFFGQGTRLTVV.

The chain combines TRBV5-5 with TRBJ1-3; D is unresolved. The CDR3 totals 14 residues. Trimming removed 3 bases from V and 2 bases from J, with 9 bases in between. Germline V gives CDR1 SGHKS, CDR2 YYEKEE (reference sequence). CDR3 region: CASSSRVAGNTIYF. The CDR3 coding sequence is TGTGCCAGCAGCTCCCGCGTTGCTGGAAACACCATATATTTT.

The chain combines TRBV14 with TRBJ1-3; perhaps TRBD1 as D (5 bases). Germline lookup yields CDR1 SGHDN and CDR2 FVKESK. V dropped 3 bases and J dropped 2 bases, with 8 bases sitting between them. This CDR3 is built from 14 residues. The CDR3: CASSHGGAGNTIYF. The CDR3 nucleotides are TGTGCCAGCAGCCACGGAGGGGCTGGAAACACCATATATTTT. Drawing the rest from reference TRBV14 and TRBJ1-3, the complete variable domain is EAGVTQFPSHSVIEKGQTVTLRCDPISGHDNLYWYRRVMGKEIKFLLHFVKESKQDESGMPNNRFLAERTGGTYSTLKVQPAELEDSGVYFCASSHGGAGNTIYFGEGSWLTVV.

This chain uses TRBV6-5 with TRBJ2-5, with 10 bases that match TRBD1. V dropped 7 bases and J dropped 3; count of bases not matched to a gene: 5. The CDR3 totals 14 residues. Germline-derived CDR1 and CDR2 are MNHEY and SVGAGI. CDR3 sequence reads: CASTRTGGEETQYF. CDR3 nucleotides: TGTGCCAGCACAAGGACAGGGGGAGAAGAGACCCAGTACTTC.

The chain joins TRBV27 to TRBJ2-7; unclear D gene. V gave up 0 bases and J gave up 1 base, with 7 bases separating them. Germline CDR1 is MNHEY and CDR2 is SMNVEV (reference sequence). CDR3 length equals 14 residues. CDR3 in DNA: TGTGCCAGCAGTTTATCGGCTGATTCCTACGAGCAGTACTTC. Amino acid sequence: CASSLSADSYEQYF.

The gene calls are TRBV7-6 and TRBJ2-1; no reliable D call. V was clipped by 7 bases and J by 3 bases, with 16 bases between them. Looked up from germline, CDR1 is SGHVS and CDR2 is FNYEAQ. The CDR3 spans 15 residues. The CDR3 loop reads CASTQSAGLYNEQFF. CDR3 bases: TGTGCCAGCACCCAGAGCGCCGGTCTCTACAATGAGCAGTTCTTC.

This clone has a handful of counts. The J gene is TRBJ1-6, the V gene TRBV6-5; D gene ambiguous. The CDR3 spans 14 residues. With 6 bases removed from V and 0 bases from J, the gap between germline ends came to 6 bases. CDR1 is MNHEY and CDR2 is SVGAGI in the germline V gene. The CDR3 sequence is CASRQSSYNSPLHF. CDR3 in DNA: TGTGCCAGCAGACAGAGCTCCTATAATTCACCCCTCCACTTT.

This clone was detected once. J is TRBJ2-1 and V is TRBV7-9; 14 positions match TRBD2. V lost 4 bases, J lost 15 bases, and 11 bases stayed unmatched. Germline loops: CDR1 SEHNR, CDR2 FQNEAQ (reference sequence). This CDR3 contains 15 residues. The CDR3 here is CASSSLVGTSGSPFF. CDR3 bases: TGTGCCAGCAGCTCTTTAGTGGGGACTAGCGGGAGTCCGTTCTTC.

The gene calls are TRBV5-5 and TRBJ1-1, with a weak D call TRBD1 (6 bases). Germline loops: CDR1 SGHKS, CDR2 YYEKEE (reference sequence). V lost 1 base and J 4 bases, leaving 20 bases between the germline ends. The CDR3 spans 17 residues. The DNA for the CDR3 is TGTGCCAGCAGCTTGAGAATCATTCAGGGGATGCGCACTGAAGCTTTCTTT. Translation gives CASSLRIIQGMRTEAFF.